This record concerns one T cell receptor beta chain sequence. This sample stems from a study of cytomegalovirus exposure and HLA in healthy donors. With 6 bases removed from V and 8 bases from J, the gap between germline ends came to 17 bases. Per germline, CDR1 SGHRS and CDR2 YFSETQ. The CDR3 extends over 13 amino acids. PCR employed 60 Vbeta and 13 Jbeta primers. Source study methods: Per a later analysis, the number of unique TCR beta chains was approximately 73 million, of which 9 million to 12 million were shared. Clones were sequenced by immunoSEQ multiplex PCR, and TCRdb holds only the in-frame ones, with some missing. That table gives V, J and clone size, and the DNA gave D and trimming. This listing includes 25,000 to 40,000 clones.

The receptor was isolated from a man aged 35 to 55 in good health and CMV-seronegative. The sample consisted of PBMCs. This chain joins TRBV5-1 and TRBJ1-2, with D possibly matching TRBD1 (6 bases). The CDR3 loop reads CASTEVGGQGYTF. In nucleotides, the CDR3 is TGCGCCAGCACCGAAGTGGGCGGACAGGGCTACACCTTC.